The 15 T cell receptor beta chains listed next were all sequenced from one sample in a study of cytomegalovirus exposure and HLA in healthy donors. The PCR made use of 60 Vbeta and 13 Jbeta primers. The table came from immunoSEQ multiplex PCR; TCRdb's copy has only in-frame clones and leaves some out. The repertoire holds about 180,000 clones, with around four fifths as singletons. The source material was PBMCs. These receptors were collected from a young woman in good health and CMV-seronegative.

CDR3 in amino acids: CASSFEGQGANEQFF. The CDR3 DNA reads as TGTGCCAGCAGTTTTGAGGGACAGGGGGCGAATGAGCAGTTCTTC. The rearrangement links TRBV27 to TRBJ2-1, with TRBD1 matching 12 bases. The ends lost 3 bases at V and 7 bases at J; junction bases unmatched: 4. The CDR3 has 15 amino acids. Germline-derived CDR1 and CDR2 are MNHEY and SMNVEV (reference sequence).

The chain uses TRBV7-2 and TRBJ2-6; TRBD1 matches at 9 bases. The CDR3 runs 17 residues. Germline assignment: CDR1 SGHTA and CDR2 FQGNSA. The junction had 7 bases not matched to a gene; V was cut back by 6 bases and J by 1 base. This chain's CDR3 is CASRNRGPQSGANVLTF. As DNA, the CDR3 is TGTGCCAGCAGGAACAGGGGGCCTCAATCTGGGGCCAACGTCCTGACTTTC.

This chain joins TRBV19 and TRBJ1-5; D is unclear. V was shortened by 4 bases and J by 3 bases, with 7 bases between the two germline ends. The CDR3 runs to 13 residues. Germline CDR1 and CDR2: LNHDA and SQIVND (reference sequence). The CDR3 region is CASSTHNNQPQHF. CDR3 DNA: TGTGCCAGTAGTACCCACAACAATCAGCCCCAGCATTTT.

V is TRBV7-2 and J is TRBJ1-1; unclear D gene. The V and J ends lost 2 bases and 0 bases respectively, with 7 bases between them. CDR1 and CDR2 (germline): SGHTA, FQGNSA. The CDR3 length is 14 residues. The CDR3 DNA is TGTGCCAGCAGCTTATACGGGGTGAACACTGAAGCTTTCTTT. It is translated as CASSLYGVNTEAFF.

The chain uses TRBV5-1 and TRBJ2-5, with D unclear. V lost 0 bases to trimming and J lost 1 base, with 4 bases between them. Germline V gene data show CDR1 as SGHRS and CDR2 as YFSETQ. The CDR3 loop spans 13 amino acids. The CDR3 loop is CASSLDFQETQYF. DNA for the CDR3: TGCGCCAGCAGCTTGGACTTCCAAGAGACCCAGTACTTC. The complete variable domain, with remaining parts taken from reference TRBV5-1 and TRBJ2-5, reads KAGVTQTPRYLIKTRGQQVTLSCSPISGHRSVSWYQQTPGQGLQFLFEYFSETQRNKGNFPGRFSGRQFSNSRSEMNVSTLELGDSALYLCASSLDFQETQYFGPGTRLLVL.

This chain connects TRBV11-2 to TRBJ2-1, with unresolved D. Trimming took off 4 bases at V and 13 bases at J, with 11 bases between the two ends. CDR1 SGHAT and CDR2 FQNNGV come from the germline V gene. This CDR3 has 11 residues. The chain's CDR3 is CASSSSAVQFF. CDR3 nucleotides: TGTGCCAGCAGCTCTAGTGCTGTTCAGTTCTTC.

In its sample, this clone was seen once. The chain combines TRBV4-1 with TRBJ2-3; maybe TRBD2 (6 bases). Germline lookup yields CDR1 MGHRA and CDR2 YSYEKL. This CDR3 region has 16 residues. V was cut by 1 base and J by 1 base, with 12 bases left in between. The CDR3 loop is CASSQARGRGTDTQYF. CDR3 nucleotides: TGCGCCAGCAGCCAAGCTCGGGGGAGAGGCACAGATACGCAGTATTTT.

This clone was observed a handful of times. The chain combines TRBV29-1 with TRBJ2-7, with D possibly TRBD2 on 6 matching bases. CDR1 and CDR2 (germline): SQVTM, ANQGSEA. The CDR3 is 16 amino acids. Trimming stripped 0 bases from V and 2 bases from J, with 17 bases between. The CDR3 here is CSVEDRGTQATYEQYF. The CDR3 DNA reads as TGCAGCGTTGAAGACCGCGGGACGCAGGCTACCTACGAGCAGTACTTC.

V is TRBV6-5 and J is TRBJ1-2; TRBD1 might be the D (6 bases). Trimming left V 6 bases short and J 3 bases short, with 14 bases between. This CDR3 is built from 14 residues. Germline V CDR1 and CDR2: MNHEY, SVGAGI. The CDR3 sequence: CASRAPGVDYGYTF. Here the CDR3 DNA reads TGTGCCAGCAGAGCCCCAGGGGTCGACTATGGCTACACCTTC.

A few counts support this clone. The CDR3 DNA is TGCAGCGGTAAACTACAGGCTACAGATACGCAGTATTTT. Protein product: CSGKLQATDTQYF. V and J are TRBV29-1 and TRBJ2-3; tentatively, D is TRBD1 (5 bases). Germline V gives CDR1 SQVTM, CDR2 ANQGSEA. With 7 bases removed from V and 3 bases from J, the gap between germline ends came to 14 bases. The CDR3 totals 13 residues.

V usage is TRBV27 and J usage is TRBJ2-7; 11 nucleotides match TRBD2. V trimming: 3 bases; J trimming: 2 bases; junction bases outside the gene matches: 6. Germline V gene data show CDR1 as MNHEY and CDR2 as SMNVEV (reference sequence). This CDR3 has 16 amino acids. The CDR3 here is CASSFLAGGLPYEQYF. The CDR3 nucleotides are TGTGCCAGCAGTTTTCTAGCGGGGGGTCTCCCCTACGAGCAGTACTTC.

The chain joins TRBV9 to TRBJ2-2; 14 bases are a match to TRBD2. The junction had 8 bases not matched to a gene; V was cut back by 6 bases and J by 1 base. Germline values: CDR1 SGDLS, CDR2 YYNGEE. The length of the CDR3 is 18 residues. CDR3 in DNA: TGTGCCAGCAACCCTATAGGGACTAGCGGGGGGAACACCGGGGAGCTGTTTTTT. Its protein is CASNPIGTSGGNTGELFF.

The chain couples TRBV5-4 to TRBJ1-2, with TRBD1 as a possible D gene (5 bases). The CDR3 length is 14 residues. The V end lost 6 bases, the J end lost 4 bases, and 16 bases lay between the germline ends. Per germline, CDR1 SGHNT and CDR2 YYREEE (reference sequence). The CDR3 nucleotides read TGTGCCAGCACCTCCGGTGGCAGGGCCTATGGCTACACCTTC. Translating gives CASTSGGRAYGYTF.

The genes are TRBV6-5 and TRBJ1-2; 8 nucleotides align to TRBD1. The V segment lost 5 bases and the J segment 7 bases; nucleotides outside the gene matches: 6. From germline, CDR1 is MNHEY and CDR2 SVGAGI. The CDR3 contains 13 residues. CDR3 coding DNA: TGTGCCAGCAGTCGGGTGACAGGGGCTGGCTACACCTTC. Its translation is CASSRVTGAGYTF.

CDR3 sequence: CASCLSGTGVHGYTF. CDR3 DNA sequence: TGTGCCAGCTGCCTCTCCGGGACAGGGGTCCATGGCTACACCTTC. The chain has TRBV25-1 and TRBJ1-2; 10 bases are a match to TRBD1. Germline CDR1 and CDR2: MGHDK and SYGVNS. The CDR3 is 15 residues long. With V trimmed by 8 bases and J by 6 bases, 12 bases remained unmatched.